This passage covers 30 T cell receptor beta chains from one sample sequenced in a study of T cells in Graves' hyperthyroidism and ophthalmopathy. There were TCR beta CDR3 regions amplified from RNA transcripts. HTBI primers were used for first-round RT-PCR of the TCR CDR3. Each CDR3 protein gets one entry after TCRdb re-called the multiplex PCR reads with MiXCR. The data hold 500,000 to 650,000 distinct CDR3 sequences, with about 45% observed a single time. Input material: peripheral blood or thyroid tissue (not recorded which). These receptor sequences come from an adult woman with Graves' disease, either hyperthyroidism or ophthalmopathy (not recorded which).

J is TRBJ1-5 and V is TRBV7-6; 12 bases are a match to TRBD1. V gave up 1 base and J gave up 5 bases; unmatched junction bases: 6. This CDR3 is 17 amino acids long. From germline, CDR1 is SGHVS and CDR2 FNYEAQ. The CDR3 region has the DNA TGTGCCAGCAGCTTAGAAGTTGGGACAGGGGGCGATCAGCCCCAGCATTTT. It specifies CASSLEVGTGGDQPQHF. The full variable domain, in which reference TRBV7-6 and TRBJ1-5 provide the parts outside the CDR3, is GAGVSQSPRYKVTKRGQDVALRCDPISGHVSLYWYRQALGQGPEFLTYFNYEAQQDKSGLPNDRFSAERPEGSISTLTIQRTEQRDSAMYRCASSLEVGTGGDQPQHFGDGTRLSIL.

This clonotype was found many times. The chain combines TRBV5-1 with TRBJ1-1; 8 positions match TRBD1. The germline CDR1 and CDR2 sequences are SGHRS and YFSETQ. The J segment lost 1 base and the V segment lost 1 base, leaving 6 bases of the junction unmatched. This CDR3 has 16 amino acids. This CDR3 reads CASSLSVGTGNTEAFF. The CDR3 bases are TGCGCCAGCAGCTTGTCGGTTGGGACAGGGAACACTGAAGCTTTCTTT.

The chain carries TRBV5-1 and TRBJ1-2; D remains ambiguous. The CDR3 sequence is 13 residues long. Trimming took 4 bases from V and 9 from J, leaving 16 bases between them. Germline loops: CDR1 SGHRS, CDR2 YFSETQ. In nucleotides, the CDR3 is TGCGCCAGCAGCCTCGAACTCGCCCGTCGCTACACCTTC. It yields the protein CASSLELARRYTF. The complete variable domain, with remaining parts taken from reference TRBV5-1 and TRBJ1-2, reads KAGVTQTPRYLIKTRGQQVTLSCSPISGHRSVSWYQQTPGQGLQFLFEYFSETQRNKGNFPGRFSGRQFSNSRSEMNVSTLELGDSALYLCASSLELARRYTFGSGTRLTVV.

CDR3 nucleotides: TGCAGTGCTAGGGCCGTCGCGGGGGTCCTGGACGAGCAGTACTTC. As protein: CSARAVAGVLDEQYF. The chain couples TRBV20-1 to TRBJ2-7; 7 positions match TRBD2. The germline gives CDR1 DFQATT, CDR2 SNEGSKA (reference sequence). Trimming cost V 3 bases and J 5 bases; bases outside gene matches: 13. The CDR3 runs to 15 residues.

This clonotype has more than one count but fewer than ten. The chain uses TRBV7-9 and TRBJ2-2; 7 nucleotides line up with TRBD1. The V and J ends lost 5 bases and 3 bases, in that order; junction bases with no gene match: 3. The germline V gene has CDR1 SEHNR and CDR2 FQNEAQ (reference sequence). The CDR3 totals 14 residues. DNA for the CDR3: TGTGCCAGCAGCCAAGGGACAGACACCGGGGAGCTGTTTTTT. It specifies CASSQGTDTGELFF.

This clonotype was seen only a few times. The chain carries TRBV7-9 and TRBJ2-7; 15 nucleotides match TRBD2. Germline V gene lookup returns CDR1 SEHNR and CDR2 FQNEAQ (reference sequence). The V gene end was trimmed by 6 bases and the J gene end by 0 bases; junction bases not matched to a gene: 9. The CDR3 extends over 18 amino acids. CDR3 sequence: CASRPTGTSGRSSYEQYF. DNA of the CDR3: TGTGCCAGCAGGCCGACCGGGACTAGCGGGAGGAGCTCCTACGAGCAGTACTTC.

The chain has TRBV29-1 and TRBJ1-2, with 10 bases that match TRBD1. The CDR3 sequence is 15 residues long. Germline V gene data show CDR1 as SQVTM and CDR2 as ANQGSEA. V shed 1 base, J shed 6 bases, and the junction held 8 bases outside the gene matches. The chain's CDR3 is CSVEGRDRGSDGYTF. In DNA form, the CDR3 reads TGCAGCGTTGAAGGCAGGGACAGGGGATCGGATGGCTACACCTTC.

CDR3 loop: CAISAVGSTGGEGANVLTF. Here the CDR3 DNA reads TGTGCCATCAGTGCCGTGGGGTCGACAGGGGGCGAAGGGGCCAACGTCCTGACTTTC. The chain joins TRBV10-3 to TRBJ2-6; TRBD1 matches at 10 bases. The germline V gene encodes CDR1 ENHRY and CDR2 SYGVKD. V shed 4 bases and J 4 bases; nucleotides not matched to a gene: 13. This CDR3 region has 19 residues.

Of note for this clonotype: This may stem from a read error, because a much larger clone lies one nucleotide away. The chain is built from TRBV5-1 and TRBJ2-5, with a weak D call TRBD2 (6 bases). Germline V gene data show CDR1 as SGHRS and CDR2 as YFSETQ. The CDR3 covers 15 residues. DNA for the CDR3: TGCGCCAGCAGCCCCAATAGCGGACCCCAAGAGGCCCAGTACTTC. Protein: CASSPNSGPQEAQYF. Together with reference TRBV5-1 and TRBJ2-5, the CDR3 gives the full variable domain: KAGVTQTPRYLIKTRGQQVTLSCSPISGHRSVSWYQQTPGQGLQFLFEYFSETQRNKGNFPGRFSGRQFSNSRSEMNVSTLELGDSALYLCASSPNSGPQEAQYFGPGTRLLVL.

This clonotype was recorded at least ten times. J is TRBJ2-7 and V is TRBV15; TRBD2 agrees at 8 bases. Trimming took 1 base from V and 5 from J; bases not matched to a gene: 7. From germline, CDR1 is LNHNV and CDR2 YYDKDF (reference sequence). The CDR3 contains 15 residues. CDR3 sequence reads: CATSRVAGNRDEQYF. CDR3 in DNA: TGTGCCACCAGCAGAGTAGCGGGGAATAGGGACGAGCAGTACTTC.

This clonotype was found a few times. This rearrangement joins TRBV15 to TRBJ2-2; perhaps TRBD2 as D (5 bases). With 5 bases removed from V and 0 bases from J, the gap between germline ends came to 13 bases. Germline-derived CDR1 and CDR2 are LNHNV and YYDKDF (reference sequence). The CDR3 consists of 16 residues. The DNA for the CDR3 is TGTGCCACCAGCTCCTGGAGGAACGCGAACACCGGGGAGCTGTTTTTT. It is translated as CATSSWRNANTGELFF.

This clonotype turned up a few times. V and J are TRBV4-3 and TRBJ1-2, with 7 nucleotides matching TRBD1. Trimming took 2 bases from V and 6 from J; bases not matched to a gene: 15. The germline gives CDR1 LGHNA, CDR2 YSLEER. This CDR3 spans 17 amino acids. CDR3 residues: CASSQPSRGTAGNGYTF. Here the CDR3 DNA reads TGCGCCAGCAGCCAACCCTCAAGAGGGACAGCGGGGAATGGCTACACCTTC.

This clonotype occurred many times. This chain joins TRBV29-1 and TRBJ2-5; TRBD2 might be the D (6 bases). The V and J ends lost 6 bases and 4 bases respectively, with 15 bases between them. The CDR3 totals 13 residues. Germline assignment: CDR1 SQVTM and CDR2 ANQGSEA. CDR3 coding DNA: TGCAGCGTGGCCGGGACTCTCCGAGAGACCCAGTACTTC. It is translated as CSVAGTLRETQYF.

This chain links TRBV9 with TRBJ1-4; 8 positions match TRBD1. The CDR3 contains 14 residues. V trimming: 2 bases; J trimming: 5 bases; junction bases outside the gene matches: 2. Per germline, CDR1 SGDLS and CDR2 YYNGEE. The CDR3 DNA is TGTGCCAGCAGCGTCGGGACAGGCAATGAAAAACTGTTTTTT. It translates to CASSVGTGNEKLFF.

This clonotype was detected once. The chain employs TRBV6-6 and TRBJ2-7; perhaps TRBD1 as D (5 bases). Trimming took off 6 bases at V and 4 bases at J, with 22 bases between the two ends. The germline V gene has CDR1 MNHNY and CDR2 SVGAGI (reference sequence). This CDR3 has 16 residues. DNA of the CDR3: TGTGCCAGCAGCCAGGGTCAGGGTTTTTTAGGGTACGAGCAGTACTTC. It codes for CASSQGQGFLGYEQYF.

Here the CDR3 reads CSVVGWSTEAFF. The CDR3 DNA is TGCAGCGTTGTTGGGTGGAGCACTGAAGCTTTCTTT. The chain carries TRBV29-1 and TRBJ1-1; no firm D call. The germline gives CDR1 SQVTM, CDR2 ANQGSEA. CDR3 length equals 12 residues. Trimming stripped 4 bases from V and 4 bases from J, with 10 bases between.

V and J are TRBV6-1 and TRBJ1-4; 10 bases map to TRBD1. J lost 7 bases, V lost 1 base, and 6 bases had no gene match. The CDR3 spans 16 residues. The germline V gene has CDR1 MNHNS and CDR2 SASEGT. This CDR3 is CASSEEPTGGFEKLFF. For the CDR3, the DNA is TGTGCCAGCAGTGAAGAACCGACAGGGGGCTTTGAAAAACTGTTTTTT.

The CDR3 is CAISGDGSTTSNEKLFF. The CDR3 DNA reads as TGTGCCATCAGTGGGGACGGATCAACAACCTCAAATGAAAAACTGTTTTTT. The chain recombines TRBV10-3 with TRBJ1-4, with D possibly TRBD1 on 5 matching bases. Trimming shortened V by 4 bases and J by 5 bases, and 20 bases separated the two germline ends. The CDR3 length is 17 residues. Germline V gives CDR1 ENHRY, CDR2 SYGVKD.

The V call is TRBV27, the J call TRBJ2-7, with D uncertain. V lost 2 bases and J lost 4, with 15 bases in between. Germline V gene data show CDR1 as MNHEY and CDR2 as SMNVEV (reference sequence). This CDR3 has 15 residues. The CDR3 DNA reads TGTGCCAGCAGTTTAGGCGTGGGGTGGCCTTACGAGCAGTACTTC. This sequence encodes CASSLGVGWPYEQYF.

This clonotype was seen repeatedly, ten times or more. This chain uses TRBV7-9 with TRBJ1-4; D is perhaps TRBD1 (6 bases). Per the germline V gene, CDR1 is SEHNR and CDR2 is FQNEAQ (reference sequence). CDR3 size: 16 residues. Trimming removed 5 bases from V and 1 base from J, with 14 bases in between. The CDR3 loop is CASSRGDGVTNEKLFF. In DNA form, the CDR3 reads TGTGCCAGCAGCAGGGGGGACGGAGTAACTAATGAAAAACTGTTTTTT.

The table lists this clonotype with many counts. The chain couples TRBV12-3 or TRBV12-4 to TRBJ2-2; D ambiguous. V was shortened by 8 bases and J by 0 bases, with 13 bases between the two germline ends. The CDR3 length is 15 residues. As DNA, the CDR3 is TGTGCCAGCGCTAATGCCGCGGCGAACACCGGGGAGCTGTTTTTT. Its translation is CASANAAANTGELFF.

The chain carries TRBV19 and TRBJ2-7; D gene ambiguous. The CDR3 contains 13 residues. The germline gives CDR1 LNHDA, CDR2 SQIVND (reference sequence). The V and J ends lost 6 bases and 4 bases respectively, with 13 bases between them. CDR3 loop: CASRRTPEYEQYF. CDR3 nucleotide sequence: TGTGCCAGTAGGAGAACACCGGAATACGAGCAGTACTTC.

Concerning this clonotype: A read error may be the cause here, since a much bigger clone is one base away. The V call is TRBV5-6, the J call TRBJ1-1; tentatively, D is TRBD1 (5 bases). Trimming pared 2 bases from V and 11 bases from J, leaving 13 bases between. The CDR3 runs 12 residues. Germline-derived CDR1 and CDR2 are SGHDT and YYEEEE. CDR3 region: CASSLRAGRAFF. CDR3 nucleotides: TGTGCCAGCAGCTTAAGGGCAGGGAGGGCTTTCTTT.

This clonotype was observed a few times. Here the CDR3 DNA reads TGCAGCGTTGGGAGGTCAACGGTGAACACTGAAGCTTTCTTT. This gives the protein CSVGRSTVNTEAFF. This sequence joins TRBV29-1 and TRBJ1-1, with unresolved D. The CDR3 runs to 14 residues. Trimming pared 4 bases from V and 0 bases from J, leaving 12 bases between. Germline V gene lookup returns CDR1 SQVTM and CDR2 ANQGSEA.

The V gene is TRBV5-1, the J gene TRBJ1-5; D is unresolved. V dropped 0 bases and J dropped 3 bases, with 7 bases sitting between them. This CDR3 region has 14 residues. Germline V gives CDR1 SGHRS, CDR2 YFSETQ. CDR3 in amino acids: CASSLGHFNQPQHF. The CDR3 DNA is TGCGCCAGCAGCTTGGGACATTTCAATCAGCCCCAGCATTTT.

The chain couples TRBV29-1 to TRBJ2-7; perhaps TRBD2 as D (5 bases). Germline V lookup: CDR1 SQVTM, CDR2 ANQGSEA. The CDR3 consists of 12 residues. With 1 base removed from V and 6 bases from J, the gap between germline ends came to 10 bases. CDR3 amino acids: CSVEGGACEQYF. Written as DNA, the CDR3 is TGCAGCGTTGAAGGGGGAGCCTGCGAGCAGTACTTC.

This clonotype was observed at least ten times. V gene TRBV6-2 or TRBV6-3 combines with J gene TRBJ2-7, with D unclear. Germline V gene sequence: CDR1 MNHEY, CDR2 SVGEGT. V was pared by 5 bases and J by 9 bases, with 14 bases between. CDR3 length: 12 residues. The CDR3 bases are TGTGCCAGCAGTAGCGATGTGGTAGCGCAGTACTTC. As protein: CASSSDVVAQYF.

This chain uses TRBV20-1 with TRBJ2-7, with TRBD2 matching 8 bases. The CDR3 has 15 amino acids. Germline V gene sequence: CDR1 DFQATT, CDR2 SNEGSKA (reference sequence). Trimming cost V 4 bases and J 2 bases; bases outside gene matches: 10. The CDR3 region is CSATPASGSPYEQYF. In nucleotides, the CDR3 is TGCAGTGCTACCCCCGCGAGCGGGAGTCCCTACGAGCAGTACTTC.

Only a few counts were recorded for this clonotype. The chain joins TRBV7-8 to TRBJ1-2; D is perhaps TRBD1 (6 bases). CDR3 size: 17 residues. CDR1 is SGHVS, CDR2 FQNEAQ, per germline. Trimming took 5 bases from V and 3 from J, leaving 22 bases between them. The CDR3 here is CASSPSILLDSHYGYTF. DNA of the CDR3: TGTGCCAGCAGCCCATCAATCCTCTTGGACAGCCACTATGGCTACACCTTC.

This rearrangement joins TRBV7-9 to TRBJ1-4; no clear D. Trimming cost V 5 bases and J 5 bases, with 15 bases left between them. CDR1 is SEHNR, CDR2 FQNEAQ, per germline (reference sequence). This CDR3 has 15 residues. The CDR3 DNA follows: TGTGCCAGCAGCCCCCCTTCGGGGATAAATGAAAAACTGTTTTTT. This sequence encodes CASSPPSGINEKLFF.